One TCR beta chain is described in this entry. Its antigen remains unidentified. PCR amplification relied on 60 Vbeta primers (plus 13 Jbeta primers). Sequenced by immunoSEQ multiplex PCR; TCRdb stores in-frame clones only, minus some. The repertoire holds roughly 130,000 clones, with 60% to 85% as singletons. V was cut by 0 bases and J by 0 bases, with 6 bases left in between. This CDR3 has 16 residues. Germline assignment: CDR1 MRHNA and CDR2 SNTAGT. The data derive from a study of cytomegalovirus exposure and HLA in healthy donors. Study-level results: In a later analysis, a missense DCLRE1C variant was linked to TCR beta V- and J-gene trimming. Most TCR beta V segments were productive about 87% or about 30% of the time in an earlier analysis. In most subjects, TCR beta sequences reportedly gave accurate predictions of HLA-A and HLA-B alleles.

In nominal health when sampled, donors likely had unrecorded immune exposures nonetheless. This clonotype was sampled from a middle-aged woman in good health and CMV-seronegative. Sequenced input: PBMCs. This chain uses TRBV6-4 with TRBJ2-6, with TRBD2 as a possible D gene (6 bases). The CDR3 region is CASSDSTSSGANVLTF. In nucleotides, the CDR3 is TGTGCCAGCAGTGACTCGACTAGCTCTGGGGCCAACGTCCTGACTTTC.